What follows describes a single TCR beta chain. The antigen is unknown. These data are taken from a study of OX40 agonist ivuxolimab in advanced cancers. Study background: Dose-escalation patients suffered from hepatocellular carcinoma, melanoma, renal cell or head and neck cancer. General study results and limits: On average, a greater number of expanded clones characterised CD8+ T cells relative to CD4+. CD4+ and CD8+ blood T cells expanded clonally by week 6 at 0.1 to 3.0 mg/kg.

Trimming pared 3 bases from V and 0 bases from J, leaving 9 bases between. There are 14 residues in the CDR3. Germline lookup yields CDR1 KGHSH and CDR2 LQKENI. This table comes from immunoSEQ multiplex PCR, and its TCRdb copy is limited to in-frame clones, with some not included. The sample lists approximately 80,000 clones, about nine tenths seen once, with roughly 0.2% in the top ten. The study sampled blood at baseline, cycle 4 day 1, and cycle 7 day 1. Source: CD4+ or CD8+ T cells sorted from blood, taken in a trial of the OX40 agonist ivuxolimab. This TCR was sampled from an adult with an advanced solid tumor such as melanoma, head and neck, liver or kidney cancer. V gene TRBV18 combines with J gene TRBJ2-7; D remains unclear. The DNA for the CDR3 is TGTGCCAGCTCACCGGAAGCCCACTCCTACGAGCAGTACTTC. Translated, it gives CASSPEAHSYEQYF.